This TCR beta chain was recovered during a study of early T cells in non-severe SARS-CoV-2 infection (dated by TCRdb to about 2021). For context, the study as a whole: Because TCR sequencing was done on bulk RNA from unsorted whole blood, the alpha and beta chains could not be paired.

The CDR3 covers 11 residues, taking in both the cysteine and the phenylalanine. Only the CDR3 DNA is retained, 33 bases long and in frame from the first base. V and J lose 7 bases and 5 bases, and a span of 11 bases separates them. According to the germline V gene, CDR1 reads SQVTM and CDR2 reads ANQGSEA. Set within a cohort of healthcare workers in London, UK, this nested case-control study involved weekly PCR testing of nasopharyngeal swabs along with blood sampling. Healthcare workers were recruited during the week of the UK lockdown, between 23 and 31 March 2020, and followed weekly for up to roughly 16 weeks. Receptor libraries were prepared by 5' RACE. TCRdb shows the sequencer as NextSeq 500. Unique molecular identifiers were attached to individual cDNA molecules in the TCR library protocol so that sequencing error and PCR bias could be corrected. Both TCR alpha and beta chains were sequenced, and tight co-correlation was observed between alpha and beta sequence abundances in each sample. In the authors' own workflow: Decombinator V4 was used to perform V gene, J gene and CDR3 annotation of TCR sequences. Expanded TCRs were defined as changing significantly between any two time points under a Poisson model with p below 0.0001. Abundances of TCRs were expressed as counts per million after normalisation to the total number of TCRs sequenced in each sample. TRAV1-2 paired with TRAJ12, TRAJ20 or TRAJ33 defined MAIT TCRs, while TRAV10 paired with TRAJ18 defined iNKT TCRs. VDJdb, accessed 1 November 2021, was searched for CMV, EBV and SARS-CoV-2 annotated TCRs, excluding TCRs annotated for multiple antigens. Using fastp trimming at Q25 and MiXCR clonotype assembly, TCRdb reanalyzed the public sequencing data and kept in-frame beta chains. Every CDR3 protein is listed once, alongside the most common genes and DNA of its rows. TCRdb's processing, not the study's, gives the V and J calls here. The sample table holds some 46,000 distinct CDR3 sequences, of which approximately 9.4% were seen once. Together, the top ten hold approximately 15% of the sample.

Study-wide findings and limitations: VDJdb matching was skewed toward anti-spike CD8 responses, so virus-specific expansions were likely underestimated and private and CD4 specificities were missed.

Turning to this clonotype: What antigen it recognizes has not been identified. No base qualities exist here, and no much larger clone lies one base off it.

The source is an adult who was a healthcare worker with PCR-confirmed SARS-CoV-2 infection or an uninfected control (not recorded which). The V and J segments used are TRBV29-1 and TRBJ2-5; the D region possibly corresponds to TRBD1 (5 bases align). The material sequenced was whole blood. The CDR3: CSATKGETQYF. The DNA sequence is TGCAGCGCGACGAAGGGGGAGACCCAGTACTTC.